A single sample gave rise to the 15 T cell receptor beta chains below, sequenced in a study of T cells after yellow fever vaccination. TCRdb reanalysed the 5' RACE reads using MiXCR and keeps one entry per CDR3 protein. In the table there are approximately 130,000 distinct CDR3 sequences, roughly 15% of which are singletons. The input for sequencing was CD8+ T cells sorted from PBMCs, taken 5 days after the yellow fever booster vaccination. These receptors all stem from a man between 18 and 35 years old who received the YFV17D yellow fever vaccine.

The chain has TRBV7-9 and TRBJ2-7, with 9 nucleotides matching TRBD2. The CDR3 sequence is 12 residues long. V was clipped by 4 bases and J by 5 bases; unmatched bases: 0. The germline CDR1 and CDR2 sequences are SEHNR and FQNEAQ (reference sequence). The CDR3 DNA is TGTGCCAGCAGCTGGACTAGCGACGAGCAGTACGTC. Protein sequence: CASSWTSDEQYV.

This clonotype was detected a few times. The chain uses TRBV15 and TRBJ2-1; weak D call: TRBD1 (6 bases). The CDR3 length is 14 residues. Germline V gene lookup returns CDR1 LNHNV and CDR2 YYDKDF (reference sequence). V was clipped by 2 bases and J by 4 bases, with 9 bases between them. The CDR3 nucleotides read TGTGCCACCAGCAGAAGACAGGATTACAATGAGCAGTTCTTC. Encoded protein: CATSRRQDYNEQFF.

The gene calls are TRBV7-9 and TRBJ1-4; 9 positions match TRBD1. Germline assignment: CDR1 SEHNR and CDR2 FQNEAQ (reference sequence). V gave up 5 bases and J gave up 8 bases; unmatched junction bases: 12. CDR3 length: 16 amino acids. The CDR3 protein is CASSHQPGQGTEKLFF. CDR3 nucleotides: TGTGCCAGCAGCCATCAACCGGGACAGGGAACCGAAAAACTGTTTTTT.

The CDR3 nucleotides are TGTGCCAGCAGTTTAGACTCGGAGGTCCCAGAAGCTTTCTTT. The encoded protein is CASSLDSEVPEAFF. This chain connects TRBV12-3 or TRBV12-4 to TRBJ1-1; D gene ambiguous. The V and J ends lost 1 base and 8 bases respectively, with 14 bases between them. The CDR3 extends over 14 amino acids.

The rearrangement links TRBV3-1 to TRBJ2-3; 12 bases line up with TRBD2. J gave up 2 bases and V 0 bases, and 9 bases lay outside the gene matches. This CDR3 is 19 amino acids long. Germline-derived CDR1 and CDR2 are LGHDT and YNNKEL (reference sequence). CDR3 amino acids: CASSQDPLAGGDLTDTQYF. DNA of the CDR3: TGTGCCAGCAGCCAAGACCCCCTAGCGGGGGGGGACCTCACAGATACGCAGTATTTT.

This chain connects TRBV4-3 to TRBJ2-5; D might be TRBD1 or TRBD2, each matching 6 bases. Trimming took off 0 bases at V and 1 base at J, with 9 bases between the two ends. The CDR3 covers 15 residues. The V gene's germline CDR1 is LGHNA and CDR2 YSLEER. In DNA, the CDR3 is TGCGCCAGCAGCCAAGATCGGGGGCTCCAAGAGACCCAGTACTTC. This sequence encodes CASSQDRGLQETQYF.

Details on this clonotype: One end of the junction varies from germline; a read error may be responsible. The chain uses TRBV10-3 and TRBJ2-2; the D gene is possibly TRBD2 (6 bases). The CDR3 spans 16 residues. Germline V gene sequence: CDR1 ENHRY, CDR2 SYGVKD. CDR3 bases: TGTGCCATCAGTGATATCGGGGAAAAGGAGGCCGGGGAGGTGTTTTTT. Protein sequence: CAISDIGEKEAGEVFF.

The rearrangement uses TRBV4-1 and TRBJ2-1; 11 bases are a match to TRBD1. Unmatched junction bases numbered 7, after V lost 5 bases and J lost 7 bases. Germline V gene sequence: CDR1 MGHRA, CDR2 YSYEKL. The CDR3 spans 15 residues. The CDR3 loop is CASSYGQGAGNEQFF. CDR3 nucleotide sequence: TGCGCCAGCAGCTACGGACAGGGGGCAGGGAATGAGCAGTTCTTC.

This clonotype came up many times. V and J are TRBV4-2 and TRBJ2-1; 8 bases match TRBD1. The CDR3 has 16 residues. The ends lost 3 bases at V and 10 bases at J; junction bases unmatched: 14. Looked up from germline, CDR1 is LGHNA and CDR2 is YNFKEQ. Written as DNA, the CDR3 is TGTGCCAGCAGCCAGAATCGCGGGACAGGCAGTCAGGAGCAGTTCTTC. The encoded protein is CASSQNRGTGSQEQFF.

This clonotype has just a few counts. V and J are TRBV3-1 and TRBJ2-1; D ambiguous. The CDR3 loop spans 16 amino acids. Trimming left V 0 bases short and J 10 bases short, with 19 bases between. CDR1 and CDR2 from the germline V gene are LGHDT and YNNKEL (reference sequence). The CDR3 reads CASSQEFSWGRNEQFF. The CDR3 region has the DNA TGTGCCAGCAGCCAAGAATTTAGCTGGGGAAGGAACGAGCAGTTCTTC.

This chain uses TRBV4-3 with TRBJ1-2; TRBD1 agrees at 10 bases. In germline, CDR1 is LGHNA, CDR2 YSLEER. This CDR3 is built from 17 residues. Germline trimming cut 1 base from V and 4 bases from J; bases unmatched to any gene: 9. The CDR3 sequence: CASSQVGPGQGSYGYTF. CDR3 in DNA: TGCGCCAGCAGCCAAGTAGGGCCGGGACAGGGGTCCTATGGCTACACCTTC.

This clonotype was detected many times. J is TRBJ1-2 and V is TRBV4-3; 10 bases match TRBD1. The germline gives CDR1 LGHNA, CDR2 YSLEER. The ends lost 0 bases at V and 6 bases at J; junction bases unmatched: 13. This CDR3 has 18 amino acids. CDR3: CASSQEEVWRQGAHGYTF. The CDR3 coding sequence is TGCGCCAGCAGCCAAGAAGAGGTCTGGAGACAGGGGGCCCATGGCTACACCTTC.

In this sample, this clonotype turned up a few times. The CDR3 nucleotides are TGTGCCAGCAGCTTAGGAGCAAGCACAGATACGCAGTATTTT. As protein: CASSLGASTDTQYF. This chain links TRBV9 with TRBJ2-3, with D hard to call. The CDR3 length is 14 residues. Germline CDR1 SGDLS, CDR2 YYNGEE. Trimming took off 4 bases at V and 0 bases at J, with 9 bases between the two ends.

This clonotype was recorded a few times. The rearrangement joins TRBV24-1 to TRBJ2-2; D not certain. Germline V CDR1 and CDR2: KGHDR, SFDVKD. CDR3 length equals 12 residues. The V end was cut by 5 bases, the J end by 6 bases, with 6 bases between. CDR3 bases: TGTGCCACCAGTGGTTCGGCCGGGGAGCTGTTTTTT. Residues: CATSGSAGELFF.

This chain links TRBV12-3 or TRBV12-4 with TRBJ1-6; D perhaps matches TRBD1 (6 bases). Trimming left V 8 bases short and J 8 bases short, with 19 bases between. The CDR3 extends over 15 amino acids. CDR3 loop: CASCLPGGWDSPLHF. Written as DNA, the CDR3 is TGTGCCAGCTGCCTCCCGGGGGGCTGGGATTCACCCCTCCACTTT.